Detailed here is one TCR beta chain. As yet, its antigen is unknown. This entry belongs to a study of post-analysis software for immune sequencing data. Study-wide results and limits: There were four or five TRBV segments more frequent in patients than controls, and TRBV5-6, TRBV5-1 and TRBV20-1 were among them.

Germline CDR1 reads MGHDK; CDR2 reads SYGVNS. This CDR3 region has 16 residues. The V end was cut by 3 bases, the J end by 4 bases, with 16 bases between. Unique molecular identifiers were carried by the TCR beta cDNA libraries. One entry per CDR3 protein, called by TCRdb with MiXCR from the PCR reads. The repertoire holds approximately 570,000 distinct CDR3 sequences, with 44% as singletons. This receptor was obtained from a girl aged 10 to 17 with multiple sclerosis. The chain combines TRBV25-1 with TRBJ2-1; D perhaps matches TRBD1 (6 bases). The specimen was blood. The CDR3 region has the DNA TGTGCCAGCAGTGATACCTCGGGACACAAATACAATGAGCAGTTCTTC. Translation: CASSDTSGHKYNEQFF.